One sample yielded the 6 T cell receptor beta chains listed below, sequenced in a study of cytomegalovirus exposure and HLA in healthy donors. The PCR was carried out with 60 Vbeta primers and 13 Jbeta primers. The assay was immunoSEQ multiplex PCR, and TCRdb's table has in-frame clones only and misses some. The profile shows fewer than 250,000 clones, roughly 84% of them singletons. The sequencing input was PBMCs. The receptors shown here come from a girl aged 5-17 years in good health and CMV-seronegative.

The genes are TRBV5-6 and TRBJ2-5, with 7 nucleotides matching TRBD1. This CDR3 region has 15 residues. Germline lookup yields CDR1 SGHDT and CDR2 YYEEEE. The trim removed 0 bases at V and 3 bases at J, leaving 5 bases unmatched. The CDR3, as DNA: TGTGCCAGCAGCTTGGGCCTACAGGGGAAAGAGACCCAGTACTTC. Translated, it gives CASSLGLQGKETQYF.

The genes are TRBV28 and TRBJ2-7; 10 positions match TRBD2. This CDR3 contains 13 residues. V gave up 10 bases and J gave up 6 bases; unmatched junction bases: 9. The germline V gene encodes CDR1 MDHEN and CDR2 SYDVKM. The CDR3 is CATTGTSAPEQYF. The CDR3 DNA reads as TGTGCCACCACCGGGACTAGCGCCCCCGAGCAGTACTTC.

V usage is TRBV7-3 and J usage is TRBJ2-2; D is ambiguous. The germline V gene encodes CDR1 SGHTA and CDR2 FQGTGA. Between the trimmed V and J ends, which lost 5 bases and 5 bases, there was a span of 12 bases. This CDR3 is 14 amino acids long. CDR3 sequence reads: CASSPTVWTGELFF. CDR3 sequence (DNA): TGTGCCAGCAGCCCAACGGTCTGGACCGGGGAGCTGTTTTTT.

A remark on this clone: The junction departs from the called germline gene at one end, perhaps through a read error. The sample has other DNA sequences that encode this CDR3 too. This chain links TRBV11-2 with TRBJ1-1, with a possible D match to TRBD1 (6 bases). Germline V gives CDR1 SGHAT, CDR2 FQNNGV. CDR3 length: 15 amino acids. The CDR3, as DNA: TGTGCCAGCAGTGTAACGGGGGGCGCGGGCACTGAGGCTTTCTTT. This translates into CASSVTGGAGTEAFF. The full variable domain, with the rest looked up from reference TRBV11-2 and TRBJ1-1, is EAGVAQSPRYKIIEKRQSVAFWCNPISGHATLYWYQQILGQGPKLLIQFQNNGVVDDSQLPKDRFSAERLKGVDSTLKIQPAKLEDSAVYLCASSVTGGAGTEAFFGQGTRLTVV.

The V and J genes are TRBV2 and TRBJ2-5; TRBD2 aligns across 9 bases. Near its end, the DNA agrees better with TRBJ2-7, so the J call may be wrong. CDR3 length: 16 amino acids. The germline V gene encodes CDR1 SNHLY and CDR2 FYNNEI. The CDR3 DNA is TGTGCCAGCAGTGATTACGTAGCGGGGGCCGACTACGAGCAGTACTTC. Encoded protein: CASSDYVAGADYEQYF.

The chain is built from TRBV5-1 and TRBJ2-3; D might be TRBD1 (5 bases). The CDR3 runs 12 residues. The V end lost 3 bases, the J end lost 4 bases, and 6 bases lay between the germline ends. Germline lookup yields CDR1 SGHRS and CDR2 YFSETQ. In DNA form, the CDR3 reads TGCGCCAGCAGCTCGACAGCAGATACGCAGTATTTT. Encoded protein: CASSSTADTQYF.